This TCR beta chain was obtained from a study of blood T cell repertoires in COVID-19. TCRdb's table, derived via immunoSEQ multiplex PCR, lists solely in-frame clones and lacks some. The sample lists about 17,000 clones, 90% to 95% seen once, with about 4.7% in the top ten. This CDR3 region has 15 residues. The V gene end was trimmed by 6 bases and the J gene end by 7 bases; junction bases not matched to a gene: 12. CDR1 and CDR2 (germline): SGHNT, YYREEE (reference sequence). V usage is TRBV5-4 and J usage is TRBJ2-1, with TRBD2 identical over 8 bases. This TCR derives from a man between 60 and 75 years old with active COVID-19. What was sequenced was peripheral blood. In DNA, the CDR3 is TGTGCCAGCACCATTCCCGGGGGGGCTGGTAATGAGCAGTTCTTC. Its protein is CASTIPGGAGNEQFF.